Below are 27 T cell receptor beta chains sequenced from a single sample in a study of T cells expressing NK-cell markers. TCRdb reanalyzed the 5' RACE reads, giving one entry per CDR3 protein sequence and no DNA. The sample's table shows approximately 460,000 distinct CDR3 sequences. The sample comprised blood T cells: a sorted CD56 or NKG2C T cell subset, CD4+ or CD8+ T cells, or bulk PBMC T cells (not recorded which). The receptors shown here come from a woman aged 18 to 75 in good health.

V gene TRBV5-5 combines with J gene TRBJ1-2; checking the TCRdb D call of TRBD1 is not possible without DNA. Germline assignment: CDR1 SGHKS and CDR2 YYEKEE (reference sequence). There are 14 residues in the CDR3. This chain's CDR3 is CASSSRQGVNGYTF. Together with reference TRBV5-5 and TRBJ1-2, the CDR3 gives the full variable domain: DAGVTQSPTHLIKTRGQQVTLRCSPISGHKSVSWYQQVLGQGPQFIFQYYEKEERGRGNFPDRFSARQFPNYSSELNVNALLLGDSALYLCASSSRQGVNGYTFGSGTRLTVV.

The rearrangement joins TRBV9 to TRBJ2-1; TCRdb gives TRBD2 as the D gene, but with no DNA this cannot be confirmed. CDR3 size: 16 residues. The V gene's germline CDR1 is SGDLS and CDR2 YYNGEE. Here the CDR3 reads CASSAPGLAGYNEQFF.

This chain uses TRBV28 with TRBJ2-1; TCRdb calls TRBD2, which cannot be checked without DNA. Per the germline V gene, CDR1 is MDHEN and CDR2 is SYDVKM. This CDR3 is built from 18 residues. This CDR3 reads CASSRTLGTSGSSNEQFF.

The CDR3 protein is CASSIQTSGYEQYF. The chain joins TRBV28 to TRBJ2-7; TCRdb's D call, TRBD2, is unchecked because there is no DNA. Germline loops: CDR1 MDHEN, CDR2 SYDVKM. CDR3 length: 14 amino acids.

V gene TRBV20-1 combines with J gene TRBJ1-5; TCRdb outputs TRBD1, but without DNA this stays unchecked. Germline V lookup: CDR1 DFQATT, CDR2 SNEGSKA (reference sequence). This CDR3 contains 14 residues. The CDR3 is CSALLGTLNQPQHF.

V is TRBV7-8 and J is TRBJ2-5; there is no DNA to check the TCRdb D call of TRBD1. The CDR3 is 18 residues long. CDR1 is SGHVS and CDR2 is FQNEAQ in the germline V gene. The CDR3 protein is CASSQPPGAGRDQETQYF.

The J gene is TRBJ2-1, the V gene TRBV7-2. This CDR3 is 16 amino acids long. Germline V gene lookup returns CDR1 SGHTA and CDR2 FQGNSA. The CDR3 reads CASSSLKATLYNEQFF.

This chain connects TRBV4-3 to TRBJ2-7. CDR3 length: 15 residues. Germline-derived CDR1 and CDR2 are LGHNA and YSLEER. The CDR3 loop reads CASSQDIPSSYEQYF.

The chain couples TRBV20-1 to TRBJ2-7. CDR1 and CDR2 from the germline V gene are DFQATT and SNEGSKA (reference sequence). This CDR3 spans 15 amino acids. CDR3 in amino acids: CSARDRGQDFYEQYF.

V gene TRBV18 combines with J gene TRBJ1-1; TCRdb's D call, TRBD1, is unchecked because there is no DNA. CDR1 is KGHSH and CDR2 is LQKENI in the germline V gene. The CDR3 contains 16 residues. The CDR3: CASSPQSLGENTEAFF.

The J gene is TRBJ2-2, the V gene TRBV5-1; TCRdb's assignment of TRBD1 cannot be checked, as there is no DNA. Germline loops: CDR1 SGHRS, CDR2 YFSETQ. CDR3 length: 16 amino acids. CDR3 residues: CASSFGGGIRTGELFF.

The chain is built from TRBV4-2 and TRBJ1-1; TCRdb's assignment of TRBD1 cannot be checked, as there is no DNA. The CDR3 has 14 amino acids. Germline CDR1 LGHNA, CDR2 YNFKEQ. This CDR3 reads CASSPRGMNTEAFF.

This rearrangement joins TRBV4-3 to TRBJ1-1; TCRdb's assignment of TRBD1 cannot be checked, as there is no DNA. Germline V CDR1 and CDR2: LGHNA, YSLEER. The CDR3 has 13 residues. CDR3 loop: CASSHTPGTEAFF.

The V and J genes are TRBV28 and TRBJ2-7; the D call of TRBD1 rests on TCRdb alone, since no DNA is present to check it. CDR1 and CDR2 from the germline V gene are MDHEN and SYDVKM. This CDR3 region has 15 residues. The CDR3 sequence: CASSLAGASSYEQYF.

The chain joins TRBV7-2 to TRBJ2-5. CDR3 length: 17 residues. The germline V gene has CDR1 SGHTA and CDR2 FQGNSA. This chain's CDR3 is CASSLASWVKMGETQYF.

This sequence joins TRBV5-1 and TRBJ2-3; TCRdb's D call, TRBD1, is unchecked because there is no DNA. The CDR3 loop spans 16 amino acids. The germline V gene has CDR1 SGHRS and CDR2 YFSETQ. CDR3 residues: CASSLNWDTSTDTQYF.

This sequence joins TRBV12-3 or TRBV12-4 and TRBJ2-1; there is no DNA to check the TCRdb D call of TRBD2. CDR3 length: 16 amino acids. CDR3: CASSRGRTRINNEQFF.

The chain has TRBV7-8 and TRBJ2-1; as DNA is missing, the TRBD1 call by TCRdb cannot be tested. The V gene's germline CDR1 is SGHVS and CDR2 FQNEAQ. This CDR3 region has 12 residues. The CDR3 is CASSPAVGGRFF.

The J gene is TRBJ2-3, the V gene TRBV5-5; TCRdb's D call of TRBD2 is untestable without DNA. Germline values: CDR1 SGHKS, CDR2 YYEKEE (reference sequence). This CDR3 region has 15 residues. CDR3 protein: CASTTSAGSTDTQYF.

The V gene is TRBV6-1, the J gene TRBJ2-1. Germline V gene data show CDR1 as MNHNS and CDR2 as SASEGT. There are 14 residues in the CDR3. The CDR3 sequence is CASTHRGLVNEQFF.

The CDR3 sequence: CASSYSRGGVTQETQYF. This chain connects TRBV6-5 to TRBJ2-5; the D call from TCRdb, TRBD2, cannot be confirmed without DNA. Germline V lookup: CDR1 MNHEY, CDR2 SVGAGI. This CDR3 is built from 17 residues.

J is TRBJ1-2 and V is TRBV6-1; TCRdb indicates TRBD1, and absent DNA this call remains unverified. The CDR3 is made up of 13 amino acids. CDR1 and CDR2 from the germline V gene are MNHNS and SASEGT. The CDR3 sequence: CASSQPPGDGYTF.

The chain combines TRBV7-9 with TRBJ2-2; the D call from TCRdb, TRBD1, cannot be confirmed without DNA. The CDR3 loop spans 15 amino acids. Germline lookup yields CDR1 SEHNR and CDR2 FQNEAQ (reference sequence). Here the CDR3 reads CASTLGGANTGELFF.

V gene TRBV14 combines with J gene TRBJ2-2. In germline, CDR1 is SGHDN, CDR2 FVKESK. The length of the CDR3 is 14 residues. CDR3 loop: CASSRALNTGELFF.

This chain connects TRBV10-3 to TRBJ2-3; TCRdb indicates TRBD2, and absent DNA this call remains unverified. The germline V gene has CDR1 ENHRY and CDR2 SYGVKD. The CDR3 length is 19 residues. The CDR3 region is CAISNPTSGGAPSTDTQYF.

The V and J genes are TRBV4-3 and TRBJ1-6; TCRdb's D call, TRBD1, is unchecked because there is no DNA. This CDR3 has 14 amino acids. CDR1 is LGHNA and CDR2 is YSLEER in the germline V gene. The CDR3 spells CASSQGGLGSPLHF.

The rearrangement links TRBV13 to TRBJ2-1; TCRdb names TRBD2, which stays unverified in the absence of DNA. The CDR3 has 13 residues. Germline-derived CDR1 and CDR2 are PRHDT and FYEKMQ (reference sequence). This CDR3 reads CASVGSGYNEQFF.